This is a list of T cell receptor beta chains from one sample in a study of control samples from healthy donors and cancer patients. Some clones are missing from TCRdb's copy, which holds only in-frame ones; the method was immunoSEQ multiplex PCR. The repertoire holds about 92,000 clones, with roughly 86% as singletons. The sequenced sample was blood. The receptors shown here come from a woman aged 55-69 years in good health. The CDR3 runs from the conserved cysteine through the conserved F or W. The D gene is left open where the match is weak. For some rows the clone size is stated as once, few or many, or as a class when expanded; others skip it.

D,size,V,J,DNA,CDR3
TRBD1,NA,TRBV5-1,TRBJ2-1,TGCGCCAGCAGCTTGGAGGGGGCGCAGGGTGAGCAGTTCTTC,CASSLEGAQGEQFF
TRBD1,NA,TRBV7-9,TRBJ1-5,TGTGCCAGCAGCTTAGTCGGACAGGGGTCGGGCAATCAGCCCCAGCATTTT,CASSLVGQGSGNQPQHF
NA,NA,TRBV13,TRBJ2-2,TGTGCCAGCAGCTTACCCTACGGAACCACCGGGGAGCTGTTTTTT,CASSLPYGTTGELFF
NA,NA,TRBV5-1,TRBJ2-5,TGCGCCAGCAGCTTGAGGCAGCCCATCCAAGAGACCCAGTACTTC,CASSLRQPIQETQYF
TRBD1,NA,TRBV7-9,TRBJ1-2,TGTGCCAGCAGCTCATCACTCGACAGGGCGGAAGGCTACACCTTC,CASSSSLDRAEGYTF
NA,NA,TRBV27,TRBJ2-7,TGTGCCAGCAGTTCGAGCTCCTACGAGCAGTACTTC,CASSSSSYEQYF
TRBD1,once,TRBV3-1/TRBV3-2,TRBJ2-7,TGTGCCAGCAGCCAAACCAAACAGGGGGACTACGAGCAGTACTTC,CASSQTKQGDYEQYF
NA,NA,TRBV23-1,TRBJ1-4,TGCGCCAGCAGTCAATCGTATACCGCAACTAATGAAAAACTGTTTTTT,CASSQSYTATNEKLFF
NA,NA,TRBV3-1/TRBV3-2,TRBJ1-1,TGTGCCAGCAGCCGTCTGAACACTGAAGCTTTCTTT,CASSRLNTEAFF
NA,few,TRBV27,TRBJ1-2,TGTGCCAGCTCTCCGGGCCTGGACTATGGCTACACCTTC,CASSPGLDYGYTF
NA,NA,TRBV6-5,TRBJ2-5,TGTGCCAGCAGTTACGGGGGGTCTGTTGGGACCCAGTACTTC,CASSYGGSVGTQYF
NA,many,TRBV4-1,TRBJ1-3,TGCGCCAGCAGCCATAATTCACTCGGGAAAACTTCTGGAAACACCATATATTTT,CASSHNSLGKTSGNTIYF
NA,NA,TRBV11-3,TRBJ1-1,TGTGCCAGCAGCTTTACAGCGAACACTGAAGCTTTCTTT,CASSFTANTEAFF
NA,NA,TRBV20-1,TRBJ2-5,TGCAGTGCCCCGGACCTTGAGACCCAGTACTTC,CSAPDLETQYF
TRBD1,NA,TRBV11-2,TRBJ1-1,TGTGCCAGCAGCTCCATACAGGGGTGGGGAACTGAAGCTTTCTTT,CASSSIQGWGTEAFF
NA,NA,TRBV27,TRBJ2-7,TGTGCCAGCAGTTTAAAGGGGTATTCCTACGAGCAGTACTTC,CASSLKGYSYEQYF
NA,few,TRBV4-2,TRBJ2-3,TGTGCCAGCAGCCACGGGAGTGGGACAGATACGCAGTATTTT,CASSHGSGTDTQYF
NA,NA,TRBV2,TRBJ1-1,TGTGCCAGCAGTCCACAGGGTAAGGGGAACACTGAAGCTTTCTTT,CASSPQGKGNTEAFF
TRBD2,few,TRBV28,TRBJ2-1,TGTGCCAGCCTGGGACTAGCGGGAAGGTTGAAGTCGAGTGAGCAGTTCTTC,CASLGLAGRLKSSEQFF
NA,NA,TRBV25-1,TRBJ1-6,TGTGCCAGCAGTTGGGGGGGTAATTCACCCCTCCACTTT,CASSWGGNSPLHF
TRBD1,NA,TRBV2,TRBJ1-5,TGTGCCAGCAGGTCTGACAGGGGGAGAAATCAGCCCCAGCATTTT,CASRSDRGRNQPQHF
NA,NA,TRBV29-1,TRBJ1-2,TGCAGCGTTGGGGCAGCGTCGGGCTACACCTTC,CSVGAASGYTF
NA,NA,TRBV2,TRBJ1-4,TGTGCCAGCAGTTCGGGACGGGGGAATGAAAAACTGTTTTTT,CASSSGRGNEKLFF
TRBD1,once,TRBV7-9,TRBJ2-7,TGTGCCAGCAGCTTGACAGGGGATCATAGCGAGCAGTACTTC,CASSLTGDHSEQYF
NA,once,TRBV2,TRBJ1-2,TGTGCCAGCAGTGTTGGGACACCGATCCTGTTACCTTATGGCTACACCTTC,CASSVGTPILLPYGYTF
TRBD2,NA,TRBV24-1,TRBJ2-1,TGTGCCACCAGTGACCTGGGACTAGCGGGGAATTATTCCTACAATGAGCAGTTCTTC,CATSDLGLAGNYSYNEQFF
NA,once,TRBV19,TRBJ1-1,TGTGCCAGTAGTATATCCAGGGGGAACACTGAAGCTTTCTTT,CASSISRGNTEAFF
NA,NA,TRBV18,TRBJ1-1,TGTGCCAGCTCACCCCTGGGGGGCCGGAACACTGAAGCTTTCTTT,CASSPLGGRNTEAFF
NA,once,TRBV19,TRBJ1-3,TGTGCCAGTAGTATATTTCGGACACTCTCTGGAAACACCATATATTTT,CASSIFRTLSGNTIYF
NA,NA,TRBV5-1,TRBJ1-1,TGCGCCAGCAGCTTGGGGGCCTGGGGGACTGAAGCTTTCTTT,CASSLGAWGTEAFF
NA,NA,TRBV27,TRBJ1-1,TGTGCCAGCAGTTTAGCGGAGAGAACTGAAGCTTTCTTT,CASSLAERTEAFF
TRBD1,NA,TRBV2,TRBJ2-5,TGTGCCAGCAGTGGGGACAGGGCTCAAGAGACCCAGTACTTC,CASSGDRAQETQYF
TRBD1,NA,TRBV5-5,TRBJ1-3,TGTGCCAGCAGCGTCACAGGGGGTTCTGGAAACACCATATATTTT,CASSVTGGSGNTIYF
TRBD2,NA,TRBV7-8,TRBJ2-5,TGTGCCAGCAGCTTAGGGACTAGCTCGGGGACCCAGTACTTC,CASSLGTSSGTQYF
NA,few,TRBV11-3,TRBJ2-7,TGTGCCAGCAGCTTAGGGTTCAGTAACGAGCAGTACTTC,CASSLGFSNEQYF
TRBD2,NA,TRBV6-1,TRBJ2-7,TGTGCCAGCAGTGAAGCCGGGCTAGCGGCAAGGGAGCAGTACTTC,CASSEAGLAAREQYF
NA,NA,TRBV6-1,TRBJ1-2,TGTGCCAGCAGTGAACCAGGGAGACTAATTAACTATGGCTACACCTTC,CASSEPGRLINYGYTF
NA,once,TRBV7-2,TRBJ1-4,TGTGCCAGCAGCTTAGATCTGGGCGGGGGTGAAAAACTGTTTTTT,CASSLDLGGGEKLFF
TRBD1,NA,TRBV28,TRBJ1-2,TGTGCCAGCAGTTTTAACAGGGGCAATGGCTACACCTTC,CASSFNRGNGYTF
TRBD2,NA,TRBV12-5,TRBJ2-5,TGTGCTAGTGGTTCGTCAGGGAGGGGTTCCGAGACCCAGTACTTC,CASGSSGRGSETQYF
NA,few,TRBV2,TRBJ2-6,TGTGCCAGCTCAGCCAGGGTGATTTCTTCTGGGGCCAACGTCCTGACTTTC,CASSARVISSGANVLTF
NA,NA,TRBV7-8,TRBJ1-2,TGTGCCAGCAGCTTAGTGAGAGCTAACTATGGCTACACCTTC,CASSLVRANYGYTF
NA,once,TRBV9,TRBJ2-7,TGTGCCAGCAGCGTAGAGGGTGGTAAGCAGTACTTC,CASSVEGGKQYF
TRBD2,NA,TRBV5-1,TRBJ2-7,TGCGCCAGCACCGCTAGCGGGAGTCTATACGAGCAGTACTTC,CASTASGSLYEQYF
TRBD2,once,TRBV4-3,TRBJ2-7,TGCGCCAGCAGCCAAAACCGGGGACTAGCGGGGGATCCCTACGAGCAGTACTTC,CASSQNRGLAGDPYEQYF